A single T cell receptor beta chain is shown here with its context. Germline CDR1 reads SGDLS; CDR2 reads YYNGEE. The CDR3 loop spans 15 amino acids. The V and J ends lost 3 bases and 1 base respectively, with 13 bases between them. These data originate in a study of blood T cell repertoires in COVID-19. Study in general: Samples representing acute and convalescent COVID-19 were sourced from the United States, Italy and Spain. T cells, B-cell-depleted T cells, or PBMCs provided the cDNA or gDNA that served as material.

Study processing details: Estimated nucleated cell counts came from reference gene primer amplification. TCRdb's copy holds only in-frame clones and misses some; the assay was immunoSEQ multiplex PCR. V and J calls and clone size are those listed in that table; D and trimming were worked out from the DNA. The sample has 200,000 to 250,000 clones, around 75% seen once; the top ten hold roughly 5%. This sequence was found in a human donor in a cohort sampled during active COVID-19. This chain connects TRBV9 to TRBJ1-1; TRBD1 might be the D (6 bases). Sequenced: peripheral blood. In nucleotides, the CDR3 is TGTGCCAGCAGCGAACGGGACACTTCGAACACTGAAGCTTTCTTT. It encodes CASSERDTSNTEAFF. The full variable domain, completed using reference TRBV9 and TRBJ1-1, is DSGVTQTPKHLITATGQRVTLRCSPRSGDLSVYWYQQSLDQGLQFLIQYYNGEERAKGNILERFSAQQFPDLHSELNLSSLELGDSALYFCASSERDTSNTEAFFGQGTRLTVV.